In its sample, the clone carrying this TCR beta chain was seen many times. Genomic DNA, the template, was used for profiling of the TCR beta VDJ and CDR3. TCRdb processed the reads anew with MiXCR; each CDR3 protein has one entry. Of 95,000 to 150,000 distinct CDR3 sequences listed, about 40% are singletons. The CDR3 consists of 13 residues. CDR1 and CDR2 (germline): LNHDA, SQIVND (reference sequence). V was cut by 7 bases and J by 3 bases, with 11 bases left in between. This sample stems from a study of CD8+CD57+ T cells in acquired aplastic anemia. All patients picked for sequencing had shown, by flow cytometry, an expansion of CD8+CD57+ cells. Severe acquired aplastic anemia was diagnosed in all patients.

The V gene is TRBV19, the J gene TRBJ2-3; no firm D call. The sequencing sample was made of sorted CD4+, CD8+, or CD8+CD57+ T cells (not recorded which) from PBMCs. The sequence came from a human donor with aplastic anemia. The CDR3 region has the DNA TGTGCCAGTACCCGAACCAGAACAGATACGCAGTATTTT. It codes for CASTRTRTDTQYF.